This T cell receptor beta chain stems from a study of PD-L1 blockade in urothelial cancer (dated by TCRdb to about 2017). Some background on the complete study: Therapy was started at some point between 2013 and 2015 for all patients, and atezolizumab 1,200 mg was administered intravenously every 3 weeks. About nine tenths of the roughly 29 patients were males with bladder-origin urothelial cancer, and about 65% of the roughly 30 reported a prior smoking history. An ECOG performance status of 0 or 1 was recorded for the patients, and 0 to 3 prior chemotherapy regimens had been received by the patients. Blood samples were analyzed at two time points: 3 weeks after treatment start (second dose) and 6 weeks after treatment start. Blood samples gave median yields of around 150,000 T cells and 80,000 to 90,000 unique TCRs, along with a median clonality of about 0.084. Somatic, immune and clinical correlates of response to PD-L1 blockade with atezolizumab in urothelial cancer were the focus of an exploratory multi-omic analysis. Pretreatment tumor samples, along with matched peripheral blood serially collected before and after atezolizumab treatment, were subjected to TCR sequencing. Durable clinical benefit was defined as a progression-free survival longer than 6 months, and TCR features were additionally tested against progression-free survival and overall survival. In the same patients who had TCR sequencing, pretreatment tumors also underwent whole exome sequencing and RNA sequencing. About 10 patients achieved durable clinical benefit and approximately 19 did not. Pretreatment blood TCR-seq was available for fewer than 30 patients, at least one posttreatment blood collection was obtained for 25 or so patients, and tumor TCR-seq was available for 25 or so patients.

A total of 25 to 30 patients with locally advanced or metastatic urothelial carcinoma, treated at Memorial Sloan Kettering on a trial protocol, made up the cohort. Peripheral blood mononuclear cells were collected pretreatment and during treatment, with between 1 and 8 total time points obtained per patient. The Qiagen DNeasy Blood extraction kit was used to purify genomic DNA from total PBMCs and from tumor samples. PBMCs were collected pretreatment and during treatment, and were isolated and stored as previously described. The germline V gene sets CDR1 to MDHEN and CDR2 to SYDVKM. The CDR3 sequence holds 12 residues, the cysteine and phenylalanine included. CDR3 DNA is the only sequence kept; it has 36 bases, read in frame from the first base. V sheds 9 bases and J sheds 4 bases, leaving 12 bases between their ends. Comment on this clone: The antigen it recognizes is unknown. Base qualities are not provided; no much larger clone lies one nucleotide away.

Beyond this particular receptor, the publication reports: Among patients with durable benefit, tumor-associated TCR clones showed greater expansion in peripheral blood 3 weeks after treatment started (n of about 21, p = 0.022). Small sample size (n of about 30) and many exploratory analyses mean the results are intended to be hypothesis-generating. Improved progression-free and overall survival was found to be associated with pretreatment peripheral blood TCR clonality below the median.

Synthetic TCR analog templates were spiked into each PCR to estimate absolute template abundance from read counts. TCRbeta CDR3 regions were amplified from genomic DNA with bias-controlled V and J gene primers using the immunoSEQ assay. Rearranged TCRbeta segments were sequenced at approximately 20X coverage. As for how the authors treated the data: Clustering was used to correct sequencing errors, and CDR3s were annotated against IMGT to assign V, D and J genes. Out-of-frame and stop-codon sequences were excluded, and only productive TCRbeta rearrangements were used in downstream analyses. To compute clonality, Shannon entropy was normalized by the log of the number of unique productive sequences and then subtracted from one. Clones differing between time points or between blood and tumor were identified using Fisher's exact test with Benjamini-Hochberg correction, with an adjusted p below 0.01 applied as the threshold. What TCRdb holds here is the immuneACCESS table cut down to in-frame rearrangements. Part of the clones is not present; checked against another copy, under half of the missing clones reflect an unresolved V gene, and the others are unexplained. For V, J and clone size, that table is used; D and trimming come from the DNA. This sample holds approximately 100,000 clones; approximately 86% were observed only once. 2% to 2.5% of the sample is taken by the ten largest.

The material sequenced was PBMCs, taken around atezolizumab (anti-PD-L1) treatment. This receptor was taken from a man in his forties or fifties with urothelial cancer. In this chain, TRBV28 is recombined with TRBJ2-5; too little of a D gene remains to name it. The DNA is as follows: TGTGCCAGTACTGTGGGCATAGAGACCCAGTACTTC. This yields the protein CASTVGIETQYF. Outside the CDR3, residues come from the reference TRBV28 and TRBJ2-5 proteins, so the full variable domain is: DVKVTQSSRYLVKRTGEKVFLECVQDMDHENMFWYRQDPGLGLRLIYFSYDVKMKEKGDIPEGYSVSREKKERFSLILESASTNQTSMYLCASTVGIETQYFGPGTRLLVL.